This section outlines one TCR beta chain sequence together with its context. This sample is drawn from a study of blood T cell repertoires in COVID-19. Across the study: Samples came from the United States, Italy and Spain, spanning acute and convalescent COVID-19. T cells, B-cell-depleted T cells, or PBMCs provided the cDNA or gDNA that served as material.

This CDR3 contains 18 residues. The V gene end was trimmed by 0 bases and the J gene end by 4 bases; junction bases not matched to a gene: 13. From germline, CDR1 is SGHNT and CDR2 YYREEE (reference sequence). Seattle patient enrollment occurred during active infection, with longitudinal follow-up thereafter. In the original workflow: Amplification with reference gene primers provided the estimates of nucleated cell counts. Profiling relied on immunoSEQ multiplex PCR, and the TCRdb table lists in-frame clones only, not all of them. V and J calls plus clone size are reproduced from that table; the DNA served to infer D and trimming. The repertoire includes 200,000 to 300,000 clones, around nine tenths of them detected once, and around 5.1% sits in the top ten.

J is TRBJ1-2 and V is TRBV5-4, with 9 bases matching TRBD1. This sequence was found in a woman aged 55-70 years with COVID-19, enrolled during active disease. Sequenced: peripheral blood. For the CDR3, the DNA is TGTGCCAGCAGCTTGGAAGGATATGCGGGACAGGGAGGCTATGGCTACACCTTC. This translates into CASSLEGYAGQGGYGYTF.